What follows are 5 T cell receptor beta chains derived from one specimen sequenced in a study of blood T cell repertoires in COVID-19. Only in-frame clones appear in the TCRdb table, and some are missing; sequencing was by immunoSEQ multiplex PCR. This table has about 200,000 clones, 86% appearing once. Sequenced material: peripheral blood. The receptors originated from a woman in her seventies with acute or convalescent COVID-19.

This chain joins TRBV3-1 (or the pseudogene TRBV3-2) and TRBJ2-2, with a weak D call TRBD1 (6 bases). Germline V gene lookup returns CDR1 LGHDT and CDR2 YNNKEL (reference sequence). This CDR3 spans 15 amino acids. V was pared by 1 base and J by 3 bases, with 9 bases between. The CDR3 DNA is TGTGCCAGCAGCCAAGGTGCAGGGGACACCGGGGAGCTGTTTTTT. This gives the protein CASSQGAGDTGELFF.

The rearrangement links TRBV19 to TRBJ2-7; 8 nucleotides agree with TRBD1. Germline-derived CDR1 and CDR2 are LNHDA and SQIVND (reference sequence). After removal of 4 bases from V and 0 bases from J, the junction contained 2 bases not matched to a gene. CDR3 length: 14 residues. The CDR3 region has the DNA TGTGCCAGTAGTAACCAGGGGGCCTCCTACGAGCAGTACTTC. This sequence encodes CASSNQGASYEQYF.

CDR3 coding DNA: TGTGCCAGCAGACCAGAGGGGGCCTATAATTCACCCCTCCACTTT. It codes for CASRPEGAYNSPLHF. The gene calls are TRBV3-1 (or the pseudogene TRBV3-2) and TRBJ1-6, with D possibly matching TRBD1 (6 bases). V was shortened by 6 bases and J by 2 bases, with 11 bases between the two germline ends. The germline CDR1 and CDR2 sequences are LGHDT and YNNKEL (reference sequence). This CDR3 contains 15 residues.

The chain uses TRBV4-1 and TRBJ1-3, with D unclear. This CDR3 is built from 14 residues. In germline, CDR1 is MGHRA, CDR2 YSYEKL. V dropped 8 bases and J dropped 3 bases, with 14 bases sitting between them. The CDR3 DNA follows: TGCGCCAGCCGCGATGGGAGAGTTGGAAACACCATATATTTT. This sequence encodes CASRDGRVGNTIYF.

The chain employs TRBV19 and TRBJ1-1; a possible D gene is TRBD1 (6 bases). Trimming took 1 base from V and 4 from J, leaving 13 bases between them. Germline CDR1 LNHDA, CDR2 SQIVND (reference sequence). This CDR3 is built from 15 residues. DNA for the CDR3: TGTGCCAGTAGTATAGTCGGGGGGCTAAGCACTGAAGCTTTCTTT. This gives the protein CASSIVGGLSTEAFF.